This entry lists 15 T cell receptor beta chains sequenced from one sample in a study of radiotherapy plus CTLA-4 blockade in lung cancer. The repertoire was sequenced with immunoSEQ multiplex PCR; TCRdb's copy has only in-frame clones and lacks some. The sample comprises 75,000 to 95,000 clones, approximately 82% of which are singletons, and over 20% rests with the top ten. Here the sequenced sample was peripheral blood, taken from a patient treated with radiotherapy plus ipilimumab. These receptors came from a human donor with non-small cell lung cancer that progressed on radiotherapy plus ipilimumab.

This clone appeared a few times. The rearrangement joins TRBV6-1 to TRBJ1-3; unclear D gene. This CDR3 comprises 13 residues. Per germline, CDR1 MNHNS and CDR2 SASEGT. Trimming left V 10 bases short and J 0 bases short, with 10 bases between. The CDR3 region is CATGGSSGNTIYF. Here the CDR3 DNA reads TGTGCCACCGGTGGGAGCTCTGGAAACACCATATATTTT.

The V gene is TRBV6-5, the J gene TRBJ1-5; 7 nucleotides line up with TRBD1. The germline V gene encodes CDR1 MNHEY and CDR2 SVGAGI. The ends lost 6 bases at V and 6 bases at J; junction bases unmatched: 8. This CDR3 comprises 14 residues. The chain's CDR3 is CASRETQGSQPQHF. Written as DNA, the CDR3 is TGTGCCAGCAGAGAGACACAGGGGAGTCAGCCCCAGCATTTT.

The chain joins TRBV21-1 to TRBJ2-3; the DNA was not used to check the table's D call, TRBD2. TRBV21-1 is an annotated pseudogene. CDR3 length: 14 amino acids. The CDR3 region is CASSPGGFTDTQYF. The CDR3 DNA reads as TGTGCCAGCAGCCCCGGGGGGTTCACAGATACGCAGTATTTT.

The V gene is TRBV9, the J gene TRBJ2-7; 7 bases are a match to TRBD2. Germline trimming cut 3 bases from V and 6 bases from J; bases unmatched to any gene: 12. The germline gives CDR1 SGDLS, CDR2 YYNGEE. This CDR3 is built from 15 residues. The CDR3 coding sequence is TGTGCCAGCAGCGGATCCGGGACTACGGCCGCCGAGCAGTACTTC. Amino acid sequence: CASSGSGTTAAEQYF.

V is TRBV18 and J is TRBJ2-1; unclear D gene. CDR1 and CDR2 (germline): KGHSH, LQKENI. V was shortened by 1 base and J by 9 bases, with 7 bases between the two germline ends. CDR3 length: 12 residues. DNA for the CDR3: TGTGCCAGCTCACCACGGCTGACTGAGCAGTTCTTC. The encoded protein is CASSPRLTEQFF.

V and J are TRBV6-6 and TRBJ2-7, with 8 bases that match TRBD1. The CDR3 runs to 14 residues. Germline V gene lookup returns CDR1 MNHNY and CDR2 SVGAGI (reference sequence). J was trimmed by 0 bases and V by 6 bases; bases with no gene match: 4. Here the CDR3 DNA reads TGTGCCAGCAGGAGGACAGGGAGCTCCTACGAGCAGTACTTC. It encodes CASRRTGSSYEQYF.

The chain carries TRBV7-2 and TRBJ2-7; D unresolved. Germline CDR1 SGHTA, CDR2 FQGNSA. V dropped 1 base and J dropped 6 bases, with 13 bases sitting between them. This CDR3 spans 14 amino acids. This chain's CDR3 is CASSLVVSAAEQYF. In DNA form, the CDR3 reads TGTGCCAGCAGCTTAGTAGTTTCCGCCGCCGAGCAGTACTTC.

CDR3: CASRGQGYYNEQFF. In DNA, the CDR3 is TGTGCCAGCAGAGGACAGGGGTACTACAATGAGCAGTTCTTC. This chain connects TRBV2 to TRBJ2-1, with 9 bases identical to TRBD1. The CDR3 spans 14 residues. The V gene end was trimmed by 6 bases and the J gene end by 3 bases; junction bases not matched to a gene: 3. The germline V gene has CDR1 SNHLY and CDR2 FYNNEI.

This clone appeared a single time. The chain couples TRBV19 to TRBJ2-2; a weak D match, TRBD1 (7 bases). This CDR3 has 18 amino acids. CDR1 and CDR2 (germline): LNHDA, SQIVND (reference sequence). Trimming cost V 2 bases and J 2 bases, with 18 bases left between them. The CDR3 is CASSIWWAGTDNTGELFF. The CDR3 nucleotides read TGTGCCAGTAGTATATGGTGGGCGGGGACAGATAACACCGGGGAGCTGTTTTTT.

The chain couples TRBV5-4 to TRBJ2-3, with 8 bases fitting TRBD2. Looked up from germline, CDR1 is SGHNT and CDR2 is YYREEE (reference sequence). Trimming at V came to 5 bases and at J to 6 bases, leaving 11 bases not matched to a gene. CDR3 length equals 15 residues. DNA for the CDR3: TGTGCCAGCAGTGATATAAGCGGGAGTGGTGATACGCAGTATTTT. This encodes CASSDISGSGDTQYF. Supplemented by reference TRBV5-4 and TRBJ2-3, the full variable domain reads ETGVTQSPTHLIKTRGQQVTLRCSSQSGHNTVSWYQQALGQGPQFIFQYYREEENGRGNFPPRFSGLQFPNYSSELNVNALELDDSALYLCASSDISGSGDTQYFGPGTRLTVL.

Only a few counts were recorded for this clone. This chain links TRBV5-5 with TRBJ1-1; possibly TRBD1 for D (5 bases). Trimming stripped 0 bases from V and 4 bases from J, with 7 bases between. The CDR3 is made up of 13 amino acids. The germline CDR1 and CDR2 sequences are SGHKS and YYEKEE (reference sequence). The CDR3 nucleotides are TGTGCCAGCAGCTTGGGCAGGGTCACTGAAGCTTTCTTT. This gives the protein CASSLGRVTEAFF.

The gene calls are TRBV28 and TRBJ1-1; 7 nucleotides agree with TRBD1. This CDR3 spans 14 amino acids. Germline CDR1 MDHEN, CDR2 SYDVKM. Losses at the gene ends were 5 bases for V and 6 bases for J; bases not matched to a gene: 9. In DNA form, the CDR3 reads TGTGCCAGCAGTAAGTCTCTGACAGGGCCTGAAGCTTTCTTT. The encoded protein is CASSKSLTGPEAFF.

The gene calls are TRBV28 and TRBJ1-1; 10 bases agree with TRBD1. CDR1 MDHEN and CDR2 SYDVKM come from the germline V gene. The CDR3 length is 15 residues. V was clipped by 6 bases and J by 5 bases; unmatched bases: 9. The CDR3 nucleotides read TGTGCCAGCAGCGACCGGGACAGGGGTGTGACTGAAGCTTTCTTT. Amino acids: CASSDRDRGVTEAFF.

This chain uses TRBV2 with TRBJ2-5; 8 positions match TRBD2. The CDR3 is made up of 15 amino acids. V gave up 7 bases and J gave up 5 bases; unmatched junction bases: 12. From germline, CDR1 is SNHLY and CDR2 FYNNEI. Here the CDR3 DNA reads TGTGCCAGCACGGGGGGGTCGGAGGTCGGCGAGACCCAGTACTTC. It translates to CASTGGSEVGETQYF.

This sequence joins TRBV7-2 and TRBJ1-1; the D is unclear. The CDR3 has 13 amino acids. Deletions cut 5 bases from V and 2 bases from J, with 9 bases between. Germline CDR1 is SGHTA and CDR2 is FQGNSA. CDR3 nucleotides: TGTGCCAGCAGCGAAACAATTAACACTGAAGCTTTCTTT. It specifies CASSETINTEAFF. Variable domain in full (rest from reference TRBV7-2 and TRBJ1-1): GAGVSQSPSNKVTEKGKDVELRCDPISGHTALYWYRQSLGQGLEFLIYFQGNSAPDKSGLPSDRFSAERTGGSVSTLTIQRTQQEDSAVYLCASSETINTEAFFGQGTRLTVV.